The 2 T cell receptor beta chains presented below share a single source sample, sequenced in a study of blood T cell repertoires in COVID-19. TCRdb's table, derived via immunoSEQ multiplex PCR, lists solely in-frame clones and lacks some. The sample yields more than 65,000 clones, about 90% seen once. Sequencing used peripheral blood. The source is a human donor in a cohort sampled during active COVID-19.

This rearrangement joins TRBV30 to TRBJ2-7; 7 bases are a match to TRBD2. CDR3 size: 12 residues. Germline values: CDR1 GTSNPN, CDR2 SVGIG (reference sequence). V was pared by 3 bases and J by 4 bases, with 3 bases of the junction left unmatched. This CDR3 reads CAWSPSGYEQYF. CDR3 nucleotide sequence: TGTGCCTGGAGCCCTAGCGGATACGAGCAGTACTTC.

This clone was observed many times. V and J are TRBV11-2 and TRBJ2-7; TRBD1 is a possible D gene (6 bases). The germline CDR1 and CDR2 sequences are SGHAT and FQNNGV. CDR3 length equals 13 residues. V lost 6 bases to trimming and J lost 4 bases, with 13 bases between them. The CDR3 here is CASRPTGTYEQYF. The CDR3 nucleotides read TGTGCCAGCAGGCCCACAGGGACGTACGAGCAGTACTTC.